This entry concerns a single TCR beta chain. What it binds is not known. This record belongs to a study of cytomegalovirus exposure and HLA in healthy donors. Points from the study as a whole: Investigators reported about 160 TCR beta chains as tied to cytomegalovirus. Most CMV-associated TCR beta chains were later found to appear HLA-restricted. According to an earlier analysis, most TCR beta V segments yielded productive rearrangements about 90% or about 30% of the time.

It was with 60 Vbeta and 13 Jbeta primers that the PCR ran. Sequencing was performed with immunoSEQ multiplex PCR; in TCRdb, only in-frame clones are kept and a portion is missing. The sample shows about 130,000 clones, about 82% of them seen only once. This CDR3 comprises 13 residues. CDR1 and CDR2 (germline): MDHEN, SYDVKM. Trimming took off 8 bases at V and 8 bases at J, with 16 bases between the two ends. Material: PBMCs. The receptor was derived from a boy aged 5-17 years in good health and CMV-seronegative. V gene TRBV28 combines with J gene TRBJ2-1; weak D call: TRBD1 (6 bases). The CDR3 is CASFTSGGDEQFF. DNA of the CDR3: TGTGCCAGCTTTACTAGTGGGGGCGATGAGCAGTTCTTC. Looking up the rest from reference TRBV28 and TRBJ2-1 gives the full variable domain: DVKVTQSSRYLVKRTGEKVFLECVQDMDHENMFWYRQDPGLGLRLIYFSYDVKMKEKGDIPEGYSVSREKKERFSLILESASTNQTSMYLCASFTSGGDEQFFGPGTRLTVL.